Sequencing of this T cell receptor (beta chain) was carried out in a study of identical twins. Findings and caveats of the study: Out-of-frame beta chain sequences displayed weaker excess sharing between twins. Out-of-frame TCR alpha sharing observed in monozygotic twins exceeded model estimates.

TCRdb analysed the 5' RACE reads with MiXCR anew, one entry per CDR3 protein. The sample holds 1.5 million to 2 million distinct CDR3 sequences; under 35% are singletons and the top ten take 0.25% to 0.3%. This clonotype was recorded a few times. The antigen remains undetermined. The V segment lost 3 bases and the J segment 6 bases; nucleotides outside the gene matches: 6. Germline values: CDR1 PRHDT, CDR2 FYEKMQ (reference sequence). CDR3 length equals 15 residues. The specimen was cord blood. This TCR was recovered from a newborn girl in good health. This chain joins TRBV13 and TRBJ2-2; 8 nucleotides match TRBD1. CDR3 region: CASSLQGATAGELFF. CDR3 DNA: TGTGCCAGCAGCTTGCAGGGGGCGACGGCCGGGGAGCTGTTTTTT.